A selection of T cell receptor beta chains follows, all from one sample in a study of blood T cell repertoires in COVID-19. TCRdb's table, derived via immunoSEQ multiplex PCR, lists solely in-frame clones and lacks some. The table lists about 150,000 clones, 60% to 85% of them singletons, with about 15% in the top ten. The sequencing input was peripheral blood. The source of these receptors is a man in his fifties or sixties with acute or convalescent COVID-19. The CDR3 runs from the conserved cysteine through the conserved F or W. D genes are given only for firm matches. The listing skips clone size in some rows; elsewhere it reads once, few, many or a size class.

TRBD1 . TRBJ2-3 TRBV2 CASSSTGGGGDTQYF TGTGCCAGCAGTTCTACAGGGGGCGGCGGAGATACGCAGTATTTT
TRBD2 . TRBJ2-1 TRBV10-3 CAITRGGAYNEQFF TGTGCCATCACTCGGGGGGGGGCCTACAATGAGCAGTTCTTC
TRBD1 . TRBJ1-1 TRBV27 CASSLVSDRALGAFF TGTGCCAGCAGTTTAGTTAGCGACAGGGCCCTAGGGGCTTTCTTT
. few TRBJ2-7 TRBV5-1 CASSETDPSYEQYF TGCGCCAGCAGCGAGACAGATCCATCCTACGAGCAGTACTTC
. . TRBJ1-6 TRBV5-6 CASSLTGPASPLHF TGTGCCAGCAGCTTGACAGGTCCGGCTTCACCCCTCCACTTT
. . TRBJ2-7 TRBV9 CASSVEQGPEQYF TGTGCCAGCAGCGTAGAACAGGGACCAGAGCAGTACTTC
. . TRBJ2-1 TRBV19 CASSIAGDSYNEQFF TGTGCCAGTAGTATAGCGGGGGACAGCTACAATGAGCAGTTCTTC
TRBD2 . TRBJ2-1 TRBV5-1 CASSLEPRGATYNEQFF TGCGCCAGCAGCTTGGAACCGCGGGGGGCCACCTACAATGAGCAGTTCTTC
. . TRBJ1-1 TRBV3-1/TRBV3-2 CASSQGRERTFF TGTGCCAGCAGCCAAGGCCGGGAAAGGACTTTCTTT
TRBD1 once TRBJ1-1 TRBV25-1 CASSGYGTGQAFF TGTGCCAGCAGTGGATACGGGACAGGGCAAGCTTTCTTT
. . TRBJ1-3 TRBV11-2 CASSLGELNTIYF TGTGCCAGCAGCCTAGGGGAGCTAAACACCATATATTTT
. . TRBJ2-5 TRBV2 CASSESPSSPNQYF TGTGCCAGCAGTGAATCCCCTAGCAGTCCCAACCAGTACTTC
. medium-sized TRBJ1-1 TRBV29-1 CSVEDYSPGGKTEAFF TGCAGCGTTGAAGATTACTCCCCCGGGGGGAAGACTGAAGCTTTCTTT
TRBD1 . TRBJ1-1 TRBV9 CASSVRDRGTEAFF TGTGCCAGCAGCGTCCGGGACAGGGGAACTGAAGCTTTCTTT
TRBD1 . TRBJ2-3 TRBV4-2 CASSQKNRGEGDTQYF TGTGCCAGCAGCCAAAAAAACAGGGGCGAAGGAGATACGCAGTATTTT
. . TRBJ1-5 TRBV27 CARTRTESNQPQHF TGTGCCAGAACGCGTACAGAAAGCAATCAGCCCCAGCATTTT
. . TRBJ1-4 TRBV5-1 CASSAYGGTNEKLFF TGCGCCAGCAGCGCCTACGGGGGTACTAATGAAAAACTGTTTTTT
. . TRBJ1-3 TRBV5-5 CASSFSRLSSGNTIYF TGTGCCAGCAGCTTCTCGCGGCTGAGCTCTGGAAACACCATATATTTT
. . TRBJ1-4 TRBV5-6 CASRRTGQSNEKLFF TGTGCCAGCAGACGCACAGGTCAATCTAATGAAAAACTGTTTTTT
TRBD2 once TRBJ2-3 TRBV5-1 CASSFGAGEDTQYF TGCGCCAGCAGCTTTGGGGCGGGGGAAGATACGCAGTATTTT
TRBD1 . TRBJ1-1 TRBV3-1/TRBV3-2 CASWDRSMNTEAFF TGTGCCAGCTGGGACAGGTCGATGAACACTGAAGCTTTCTTT
. . TRBJ1-6 TRBV6-5 CASRGVTVNSPLHF TGTGCCAGCAGAGGCGTAACAGTAAATTCACCCCTCCACTTT
. . TRBJ1-3 TRBV19 CASSTIGQLSGNTIYF TGTGCCAGTAGTACCATCGGACAGCTCTCTGGAAACACCATATATTTT
. once TRBJ2-7 TRBV9 CASSVAGQDYEQYF TGTGCCAGCAGCGTAGCTGGACAAGACTACGAGCAGTACTTC
. . TRBJ2-2 TRBV29-1 CSVGHRTGELFF TGCAGCGTCGGTCATCGCACCGGGGAGCTGTTTTTT
. . TRBJ1-2 TRBV14 CASSQDLRSSRGYTF TGTGCCAGCAGCCAAGATCTTCGGAGTTCCCGCGGCTACACCTTC
TRBD1 . TRBJ1-2 TRBV6-5 CASRTGVNYGYTF TGTGCCAGCAGGACAGGGGTTAACTATGGCTACACCTTC
TRBD1 . TRBJ2-1 TRBV10-3 CAISGQGLYNEQFF TGTGCCATCTCGGGACAGGGGTTATACAATGAGCAGTTCTTC
TRBD1 . TRBJ1-1 TRBV5-1 CASGKTGGEGEAFF TGCGCCAGCGGAAAGACAGGGGGCGAAGGTGAAGCTTTCTTT
TRBD1 . TRBJ1-2 TRBV5-1 CASSSPDRGSLGYTF TGCGCCAGCAGCAGCCCGGACAGGGGGAGTCTTGGCTACACCTTC
. . TRBJ1-1 TRBV6-5 CASSYTVLNTEAFF TGTGCCAGCAGTTACACAGTTTTGAACACTGAAGCTTTCTTT
TRBD1 once TRBJ2-5 TRBV28 CASSSTGTGIGGTQYF TGTGCCAGCAGTTCCACCGGGACAGGGATTGGGGGGACCCAGTACTTC